This T cell receptor (beta chain) was profiled in a study of T cell responses to AZD1222 COVID-19 vaccine. The method was immunoSEQ multiplex PCR; TCRdb's version includes in-frame clones alone and lacks a portion of them. The sample lists about 60,000 clones, about 85% occurring once. This clone has just one count. Sequenced here: peripheral blood, sampled on day 0 of MenACWY control vaccination. The sequence came from an adult in good health.

In nucleotides, the CDR3 is TGTGCCAGCTGGACACGAGCTCTGAACACTGAAGCTTTCTTT. Translating gives CASWTRALNTEAFF. The chain recombines TRBV2 with TRBJ1-1; a possible D gene is TRBD1 (5 bases). Germline V CDR1 and CDR2: SNHLY, FYNNEI. V lost 8 bases to trimming and J lost 0 bases, with 13 bases between them. The CDR3 is made up of 14 amino acids. Using reference TRBV2 and TRBJ1-1 for the parts outside the CDR3, the full variable domain is EPEVTQTPSHQVTQMGQEVILRCVPISNHLYFYWYRQILGQKVEFLVSFYNNEISEKSEIFDDQFSVERPDGSNFTLKIRSTKLEDSAMYFCASWTRALNTEAFFGQGTRLTVV.